This TCR beta chain was retrieved from a study of response to subunit inactivated influenza vaccine. Overall study findings and caveats: That few new T cells are recruited by each seasonal influenza vaccination was the authors' suggestion.

TCRdb independently ran MiXCR on the RT-PCR reads; one entry per CDR3 protein. The sample holds 650,000 to 800,000 distinct CDR3 sequences, roughly 18% seen once. The CDR3 length is 14 residues. Trimming at V came to 5 bases and at J to 2 bases, leaving 5 bases not matched to a gene. Notes on this clonotype: Its antigen is currently unknown.

This chain uses TRBV12-3 or TRBV12-4 with TRBJ2-5, with 7 positions matching TRBD1. The input for sequencing was PBMCs from blood, taken about 5 days after vaccination. The clonotype comes from a man over 45 who received an inactivated influenza vaccine. This chain's CDR3 is CASSKRGQQETQYF. Written as DNA, the CDR3 is TGTGCCAGCAGTAAAAGGGGGCAGCAAGAGACCCAGTACTTC.